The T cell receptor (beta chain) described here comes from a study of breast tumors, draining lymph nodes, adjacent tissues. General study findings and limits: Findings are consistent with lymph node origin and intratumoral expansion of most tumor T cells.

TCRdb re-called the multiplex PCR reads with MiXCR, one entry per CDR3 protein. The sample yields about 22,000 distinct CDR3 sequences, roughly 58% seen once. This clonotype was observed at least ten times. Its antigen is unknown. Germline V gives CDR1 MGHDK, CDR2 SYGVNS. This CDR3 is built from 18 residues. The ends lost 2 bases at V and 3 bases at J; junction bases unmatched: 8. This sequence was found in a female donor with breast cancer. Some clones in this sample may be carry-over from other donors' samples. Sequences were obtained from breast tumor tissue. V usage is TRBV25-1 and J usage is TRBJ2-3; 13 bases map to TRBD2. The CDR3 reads CASSELPGLAGMTDTQYF. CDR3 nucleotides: TGTGCCAGCAGTGAACTACCGGGACTAGCGGGAATGACAGATACGCAGTATTTT.